This TCR beta chain derives from a study of blood T cell repertoires in COVID-19. The wider study: COVID-19 samples collected from the United States, Italy and Spain covered acute and convalescent phases. T cells, B-cell-depleted T cells, or PBMCs provided the cDNA or gDNA that served as material.

In the original workflow: Estimation of nucleated cell counts relied on the amplification of reference gene primers. Profiled with immunoSEQ multiplex PCR; TCRdb holds only in-frame clones, not every one. Clonal size and the V and J genes are those of that table, whereas D and trimming came from the DNA. The sample carries about 73,000 clones, 82% recorded once. The germline V and J ends were trimmed by 2 bases and 5 bases, with 12 bases remaining between them. The CDR3 length is 15 residues. In germline, CDR1 is MNHNS, CDR2 SASEGT. The clonotype comes from a woman between 55 and 75 years old with acute or convalescent COVID-19. Sequences were obtained from peripheral blood. The chain recombines TRBV6-1 with TRBJ1-4; D is unresolved. The CDR3 sequence is CASSEYDGSNEKLFF. CDR3 sequence (DNA): TGTGCCAGCAGTGAATACGATGGGAGCAATGAAAAACTGTTTTTT.